A selection of T cell receptor beta chains follows, all from one sample in a study of regulatory T cells in long-lasting Graves disease. TCRdb re-derived calls from the multiplex PCR reads in MiXCR, one entry per CDR3 protein. The table has around 250,000 distinct CDR3 sequences, approximately 20% seen once. The sample consisted of peripheral blood mononuclear cells (PBMCs), taken at new diagnosis, from a patient treated with antithyroid drugs. Every receptor here comes from a female donor with Graves disease. Both conserved end residues are part of each CDR3. D genes are given only for firm matches. Expanded clones are given a class, and other clones once, few, many or no size at all.

v_gene	d_gene	abundance	j_gene	CDR3aa	CDR3nt
TRBV7-2	TRBD2	many	TRBJ2-3	CASTRGGDSTDTQYF	TGTGCCAGCACCCGGGGGGGTGATAGCACAGATACGCAGTATTTT
TRBV28	.	.	TRBJ2-5	CASWSGRTYQETQYF	TGTGCCAGTTGGAGTGGCCGGACGTACCAAGAGACCCAGTACTTC
TRBV19	TRBD1	many	TRBJ1-5	CASSIRQGGDNQPQHF	TGTGCCAGTAGTATTCGCCAGGGGGGTGACAATCAGCCCCAGCATTTT
TRBV11-2	.	many	TRBJ1-2	CASTRLGQLYGYTF	TGTGCCAGCACCCGGTTAGGACAGCTCTATGGCTACACCTTC
TRBV20-1	.	many	TRBJ2-1	CSARDPGPSYVNEQFF	TGCAGTGCTAGAGATCCAGGACCATCTTACGTGAATGAGCAGTTCTTC
TRBV12-3/TRBV12-4	.	many	TRBJ1-5	CASGPTGFNSNQPQHF	TGTGCCAGCGGCCCAACAGGGTTCAATAGCAATCAGCCCCAGCATTTT
TRBV30	.	many	TRBJ1-1	CARGTGTEAFF	TGTGCCCGCGGCACGGGCACTGAAGCTTTCTTT
TRBV7-2	TRBD1	many	TRBJ1-5	CASSFGQGGNQPQHF	TGTGCCAGCAGCTTCGGACAGGGGGGGAATCAGCCCCAGCATTTT
TRBV15	.	many	TRBJ1-1	CATSRGDSSTEAFF	TGTGCCACCAGCAGAGGGGATTCGAGCACTGAAGCTTTCTTT
TRBV10-1	.	.	TRBJ1-5	CASSEDSGKPQHF	TGCGCCAGCAGTGAGGACAGCGGAAAGCCCCAGCATTTT
TRBV28	TRBD2	many	TRBJ2-1	CALKLAETYNEQFF	TGTGCCTTGAAACTAGCGGAGACATACAATGAGCAGTTCTTC
TRBV28	.	many	TRBJ2-1	CASSLSHGLHEQFF	TGTGCCAGCAGTTTATCTCACGGGCTTCATGAGCAGTTCTTC
TRBV19	.	.	TRBJ1-5	CASSIWRGVSNQPQHF	TGTGCCAGTAGTATTTGGAGGGGAGTAAGCAATCAGCCCCAGCATTTT
TRBV27	.	.	TRBJ2-4	CASQGLGGTKNIQYF	TGTGCCAGCCAGGGACTCGGCGGAACCAAAAACATTCAGTACTTC
TRBV28	.	many	TRBJ2-5	CASRSSPETQYF	TGTGCCAGCAGATCCTCACCAGAGACCCAGTACTTC
TRBV7-9	TRBD2	many	TRBJ2-1	CASSLTSGRYEQFF	TGTGCCAGCAGCTTGACTAGCGGGAGATATGAGCAGTTCTTC
TRBV7-2	.	many	TRBJ2-5	CASRLAGETQYF	TGTGCCAGCAGGCTTGCGGGAGAGACCCAGTACTTC
TRBV18	TRBD2	many	TRBJ2-7	CASSPLAGSYEQYF	TGTGCCAGCTCACCACTAGCGGGATCCTACGAGCAGTACTTC
TRBV18	.	many	TRBJ2-5	CASSVQETQYF	TGTGCCAGCTCAGTCCAAGAGACCCAGTACTTC
TRBV20-1	.	.	TRBJ2-2	CSARPRRSTGELFF	TGCAGTGCTAGACCCCGTAGGTCCACCGGGGAGCTGTTTTTT
TRBV18	.	many	TRBJ2-3	CASSPPSGTDTQYF	TGTGCCAGCTCACCACCGAGCGGCACAGATACGCAGTATTTT
TRBV12-3/TRBV12-4	.	many	TRBJ2-7	CASSLGQVYEQYF	TGTGCCAGCAGTTTGGGACAAGTCTACGAGCAGTACTTC
TRBV5-6	.	many	TRBJ1-1	CASSLITANTEAFF	TGTGCCAGCAGCTTAATAACAGCGAACACTGAAGCTTTCTTT
TRBV27	TRBD2	many	TRBJ2-3	CASARGSPAGDTDTQYF	TGTGCCAGCGCTCGTGGATCCCCAGCGGGAGATACAGATACGCAGTATTTT
TRBV11-3	.	many	TRBJ1-5	CASSFPGPSNQPQHF	TGTGCCAGCAGCTTTCCCGGTCCGAGCAATCAGCCCCAGCATTTT
TRBV24-1	TRBD1	.	TRBJ2-5	CATSDRPGRGLETQYF	TGTGCCACCAGTGACCGGCCGGGCAGGGGGCTGGAGACCCAGTACTTC
TRBV20-1	.	many	TRBJ2-2	CSARNLAGTGELFF	TGCAGTGCTAGAAACCTAGCAGGGACCGGGGAGCTGTTTTTT
TRBV12-3/TRBV12-4	.	.	TRBJ1-5	CASSLVGSNQPQHF	TGTGCCAGCAGTTTAGTCGGAAGCAATCAGCCCCAGCATTTT
TRBV6-2/TRBV6-3	.	many	TRBJ2-1	CASSYLASEIREQFF	TGTGCCAGCAGTTACTTAGCTAGCGAGATAAGGGAGCAGTTCTTC
TRBV28	.	.	TRBJ1-1	CASSLWLMDTEAFF	TGTGCCAGCAGTTTATGGTTGATGGACACTGAAGCTTTCTTT
TRBV9	TRBD1	many	TRBJ2-7	CASSGRDSSYEQYF	TGTGCCAGCAGCGGACGGGACAGCTCCTACGAGCAGTACTTC
TRBV18	.	many	TRBJ2-5	CASSPPFPEETQYF	TGTGCCAGCTCACCACCGTTTCCTGAAGAGACCCAGTACTTC
TRBV6-1	.	few	TRBJ1-2	CASSVWGGDGYTF	TGTGCCAGCAGTGTGTGGGGGGGAGATGGCTACACCTTC
TRBV12-3/TRBV12-4	.	many	TRBJ2-7	CASSLTRIAGAPDEQYF	TGTGCCAGCAGTTTAACCAGGATTGCGGGGGCTCCGGACGAGCAGTACTTC
TRBV18	.	many	TRBJ2-1	CASSLTQLEGPDEQFF	TGTGCCAGCTCACTCACTCAACTGGAGGGCCCGGATGAGCAGTTCTTC
TRBV4-2	TRBD1	few	TRBJ1-1	CASTYTNQGVNTEAFF	TGTGCCAGCACTTATACCAATCAGGGGGTGAACACTGAAGCCTTCTTT
TRBV7-9	TRBD2	many	TRBJ2-2	CASSGREVAGTGELFF	TGTGCCAGCAGCGGCCGAGAGGTAGCGGGCACCGGGGAGCTGTTTTTT
TRBV18	TRBD1	many	TRBJ1-2	CASSPQVLTGGYYGYTF	TGTGCCAGCTCACCACAAGTCCTAACAGGGGGCTACTATGGCTACACCTTC